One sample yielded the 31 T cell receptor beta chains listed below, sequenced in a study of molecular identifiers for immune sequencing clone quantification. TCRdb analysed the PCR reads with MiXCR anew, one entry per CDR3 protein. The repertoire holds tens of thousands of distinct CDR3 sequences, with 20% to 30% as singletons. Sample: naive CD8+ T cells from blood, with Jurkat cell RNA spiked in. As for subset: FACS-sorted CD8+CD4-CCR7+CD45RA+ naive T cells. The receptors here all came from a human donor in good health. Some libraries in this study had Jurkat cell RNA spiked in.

CDR3 DNA: TGTGCCAGCAGCTCGGGAGGGGACGAGCAGTACTTC. Amino acid sequence: CASSSGGDEQYF. The chain uses TRBV5-5 and TRBJ2-7; the match to TRBD2 covers 8 bases. This CDR3 spans 12 amino acids. J lost 5 bases, V lost 3 bases, and 1 base had no gene match. Germline values: CDR1 SGHKS, CDR2 YYEKEE (reference sequence).

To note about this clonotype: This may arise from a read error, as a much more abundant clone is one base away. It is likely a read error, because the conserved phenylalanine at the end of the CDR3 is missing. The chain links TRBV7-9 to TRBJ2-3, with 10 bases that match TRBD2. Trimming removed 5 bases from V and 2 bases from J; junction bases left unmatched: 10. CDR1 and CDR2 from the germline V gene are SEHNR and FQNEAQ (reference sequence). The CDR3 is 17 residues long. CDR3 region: CASSLVAGGGPTDTQYS. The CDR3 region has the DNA TGTGCCAGCAGCCTCGTAGCGGGAGGAGGACCCACAGATACGCAGTATTCT.

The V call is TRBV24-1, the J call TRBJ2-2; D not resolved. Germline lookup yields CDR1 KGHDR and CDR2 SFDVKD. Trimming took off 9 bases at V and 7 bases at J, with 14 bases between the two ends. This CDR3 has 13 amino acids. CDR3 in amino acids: CATCAPLGGELFF. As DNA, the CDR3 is TGTGCCACCTGTGCCCCCTTAGGCGGGGAGCTGTTTTTT.

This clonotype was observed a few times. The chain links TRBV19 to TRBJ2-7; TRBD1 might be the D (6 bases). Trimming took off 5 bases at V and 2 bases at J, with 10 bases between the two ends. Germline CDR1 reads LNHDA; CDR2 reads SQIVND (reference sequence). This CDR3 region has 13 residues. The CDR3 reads CASSAGETYEQYF. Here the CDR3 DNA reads TGTGCCAGTAGTGCAGGGGAAACCTACGAGCAGTACTTC.

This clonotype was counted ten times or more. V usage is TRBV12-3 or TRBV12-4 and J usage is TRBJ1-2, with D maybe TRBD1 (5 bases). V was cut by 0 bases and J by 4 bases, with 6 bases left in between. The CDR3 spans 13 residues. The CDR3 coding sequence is TGTGCCAGCAGTTTAGCGGGGGGCTATGGCTACACCTTC. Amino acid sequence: CASSLAGGYGYTF.

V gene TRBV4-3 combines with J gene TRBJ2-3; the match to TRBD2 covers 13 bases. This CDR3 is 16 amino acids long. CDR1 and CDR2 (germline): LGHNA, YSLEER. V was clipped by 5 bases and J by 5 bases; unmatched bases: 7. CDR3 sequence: CASSRGTSGEGDTQYF. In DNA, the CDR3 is TGCGCCAGCAGCAGGGGGACTAGCGGGGAGGGAGATACGCAGTATTTT.

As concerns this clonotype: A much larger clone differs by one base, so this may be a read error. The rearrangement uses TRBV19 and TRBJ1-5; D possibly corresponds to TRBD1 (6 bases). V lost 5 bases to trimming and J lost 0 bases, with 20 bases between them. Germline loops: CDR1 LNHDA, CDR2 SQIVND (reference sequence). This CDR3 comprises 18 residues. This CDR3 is CASSAGVSVGHSNQPQHF. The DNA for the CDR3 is TGTGCCAGTAGTGCAGGGGTGTCGGTCGGACATAGCAATCAGCCCCAGCATTTT. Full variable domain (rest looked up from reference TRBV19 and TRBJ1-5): DGGITQSPKYLFRKEGQNVTLSCEQNLNHDAMYWYRQDPGQGLRLIYYSQIVNDFQKGDIAEGYSVSREKKESFPLTVTSAQKNPTAFYLCASSAGVSVGHSNQPQHFGDGTRLSIL.

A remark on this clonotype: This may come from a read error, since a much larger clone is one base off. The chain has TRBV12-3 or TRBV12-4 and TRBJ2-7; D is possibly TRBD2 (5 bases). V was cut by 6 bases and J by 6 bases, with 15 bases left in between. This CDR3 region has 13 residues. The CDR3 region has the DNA TGTGCCAGCAGGGGTGAGGGAAGATGCGAGCAGTACTTC. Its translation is CASRGEGRCEQYF.

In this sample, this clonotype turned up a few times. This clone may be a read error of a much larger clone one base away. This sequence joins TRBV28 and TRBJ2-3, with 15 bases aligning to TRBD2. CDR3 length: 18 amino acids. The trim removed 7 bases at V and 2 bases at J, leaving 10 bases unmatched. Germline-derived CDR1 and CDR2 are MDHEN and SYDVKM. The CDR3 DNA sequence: TGTGCCAGCACCCTCGGACTAGCGGGAGGGCCCACCACAGATACGCAGTATTTT. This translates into CASTLGLAGGPTTDTQYF.

The CDR3 DNA follows: TGTGCCACTATACAGGGAGCGGGTGAAGATACGCAGTATTTT. Amino acid sequence: CATIQGAGEDTQYF. The V and J genes are TRBV13 and TRBJ2-3; D may match TRBD1 or TRBD2 (6 bases each). The CDR3 extends over 14 amino acids. From germline, CDR1 is PRHDT and CDR2 FYEKMQ (reference sequence). Trimming stripped 10 bases from V and 5 bases from J, with 19 bases between.

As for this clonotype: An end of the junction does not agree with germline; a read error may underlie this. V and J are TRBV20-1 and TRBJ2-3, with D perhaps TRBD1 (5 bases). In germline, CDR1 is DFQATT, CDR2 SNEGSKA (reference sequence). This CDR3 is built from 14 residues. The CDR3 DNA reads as TGCAGTGCTAGTCCAGGATTTATCACAGGTACGCAGTATTTT. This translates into CSASPGFITGTQYF.

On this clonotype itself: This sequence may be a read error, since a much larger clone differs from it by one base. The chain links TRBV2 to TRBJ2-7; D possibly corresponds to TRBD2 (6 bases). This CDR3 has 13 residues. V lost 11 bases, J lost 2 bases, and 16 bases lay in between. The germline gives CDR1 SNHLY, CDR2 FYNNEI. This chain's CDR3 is CARESQSPYEQYF. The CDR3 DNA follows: TGTGCCCGGGAGTCCCAGAGCCCCTACGAGCAGTACTTC.

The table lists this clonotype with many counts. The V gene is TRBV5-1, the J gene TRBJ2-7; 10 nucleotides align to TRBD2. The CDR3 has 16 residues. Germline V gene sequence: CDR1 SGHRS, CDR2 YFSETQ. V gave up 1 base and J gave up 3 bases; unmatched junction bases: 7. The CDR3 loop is CASSLTLAGEGYEQYF. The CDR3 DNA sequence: TGCGCCAGCAGCTTGACCCTAGCGGGAGAGGGCTACGAGCAGTACTTC. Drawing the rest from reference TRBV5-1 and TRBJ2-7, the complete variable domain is KAGVTQTPRYLIKTRGQQVTLSCSPISGHRSVSWYQQTPGQGLQFLFEYFSETQRNKGNFPGRFSGRQFSNSRSEMNVSTLELGDSALYLCASSLTLAGEGYEQYFGPGTRLTVT.

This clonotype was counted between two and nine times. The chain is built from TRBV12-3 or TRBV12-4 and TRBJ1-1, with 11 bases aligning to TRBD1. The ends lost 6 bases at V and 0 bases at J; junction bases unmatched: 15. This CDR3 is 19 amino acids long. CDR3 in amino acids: CASRPDRGHVGRMNTEAFF. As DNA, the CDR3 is TGTGCCAGCAGACCGGACAGGGGGCATGTGGGCCGCATGAACACTGAAGCTTTCTTT.

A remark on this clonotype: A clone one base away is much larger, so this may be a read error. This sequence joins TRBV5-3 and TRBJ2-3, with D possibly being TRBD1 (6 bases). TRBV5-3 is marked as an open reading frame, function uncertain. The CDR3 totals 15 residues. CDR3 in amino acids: CASSFLMDSTDSQYF. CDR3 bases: TGTGCCAGCAGCTTCTTAATGGACAGCACAGATTCGCAGTATTTT.

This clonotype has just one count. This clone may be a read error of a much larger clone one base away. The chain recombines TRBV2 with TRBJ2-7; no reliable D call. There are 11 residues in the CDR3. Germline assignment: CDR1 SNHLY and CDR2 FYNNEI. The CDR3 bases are TGTGCCAGCAGTGAGGGCGGCGAGCACTACTTC. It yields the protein CASSEGGEHYF.

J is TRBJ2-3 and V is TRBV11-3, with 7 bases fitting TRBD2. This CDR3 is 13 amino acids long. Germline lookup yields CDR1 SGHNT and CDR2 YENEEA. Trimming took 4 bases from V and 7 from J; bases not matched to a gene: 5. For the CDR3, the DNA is TGTGCCAGCAGCTCAGGGACTACGCATACGCAGTATTTT. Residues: CASSSGTTHTQYF.

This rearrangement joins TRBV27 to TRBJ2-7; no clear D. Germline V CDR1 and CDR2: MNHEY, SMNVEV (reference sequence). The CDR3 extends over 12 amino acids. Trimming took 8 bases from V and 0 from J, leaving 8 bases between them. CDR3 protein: CASGSGSYEQYF. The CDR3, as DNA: TGTGCCAGCGGCTCAGGCTCCTACGAGCAGTACTTC.

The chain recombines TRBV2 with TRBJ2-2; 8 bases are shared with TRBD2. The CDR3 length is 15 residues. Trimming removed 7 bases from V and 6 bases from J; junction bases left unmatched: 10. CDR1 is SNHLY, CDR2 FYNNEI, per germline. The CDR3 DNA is TGTGCCAGCAAGCCGGGGGGGCCTAACCCCGGGGAGCTGTTTTTT. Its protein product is CASKPGGPNPGELFF. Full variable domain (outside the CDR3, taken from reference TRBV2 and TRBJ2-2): EPEVTQTPSHQVTQMGQEVILRCVPISNHLYFYWYRQILGQKVEFLVSFYNNEISEKSEIFDDQFSVERPDGSNFTLKIRSTKLEDSAMYFCASKPGGPNPGELFFGEGSRLTVL.

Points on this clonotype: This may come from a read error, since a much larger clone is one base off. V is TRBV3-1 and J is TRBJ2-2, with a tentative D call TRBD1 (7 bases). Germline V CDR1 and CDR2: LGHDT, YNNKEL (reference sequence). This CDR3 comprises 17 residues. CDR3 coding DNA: TGTGCCTGCAGCCCAGAAGGAGGGGGCCGGCCCACCGGGGAGCTGTTTTTT. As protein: CACSPEGGGRPTGELFF.

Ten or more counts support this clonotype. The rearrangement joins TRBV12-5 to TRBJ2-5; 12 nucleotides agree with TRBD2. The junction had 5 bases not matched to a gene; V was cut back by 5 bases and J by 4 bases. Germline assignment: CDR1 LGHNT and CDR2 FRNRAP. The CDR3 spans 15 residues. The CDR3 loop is CASGPEGLAGETQYF. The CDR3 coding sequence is TGTGCTAGTGGTCCCGAGGGACTAGCGGGAGAGACCCAGTACTTC.

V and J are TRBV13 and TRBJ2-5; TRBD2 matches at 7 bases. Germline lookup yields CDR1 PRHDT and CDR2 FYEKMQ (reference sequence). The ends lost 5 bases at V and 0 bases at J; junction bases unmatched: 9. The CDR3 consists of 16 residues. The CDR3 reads CASSLGLEGNQETQYF. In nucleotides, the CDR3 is TGTGCCAGCAGCCTCGGACTAGAGGGGAACCAAGAGACCCAGTACTTC. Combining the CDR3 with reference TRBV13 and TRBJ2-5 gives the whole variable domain AAGVIQSPRHLIKEKRETATLKCYPIPRHDTVYWYQQGPGQDPQFLISFYEKMQSDKGSIPDRFSAQQFSDYHSELNMSSLELGDSALYFCASSLGLEGNQETQYFGPGTRLLVL.

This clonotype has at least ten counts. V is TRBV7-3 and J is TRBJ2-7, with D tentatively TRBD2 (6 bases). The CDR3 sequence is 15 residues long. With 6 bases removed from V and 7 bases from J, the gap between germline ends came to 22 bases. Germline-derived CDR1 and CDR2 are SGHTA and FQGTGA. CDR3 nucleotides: TGTGCCAGCAGTCCTGGAGGGACTTCCCCCTGGGAGCAGTACTTC. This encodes CASSPGGTSPWEQYF.

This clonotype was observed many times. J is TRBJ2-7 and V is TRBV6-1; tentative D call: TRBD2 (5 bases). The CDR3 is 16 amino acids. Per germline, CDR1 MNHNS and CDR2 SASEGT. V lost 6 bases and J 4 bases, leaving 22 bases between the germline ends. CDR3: CASRITRGSPSYEQYF. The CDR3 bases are TGTGCCAGCAGGATAACTCGGGGAAGTCCGTCGTACGAGCAGTACTTC.

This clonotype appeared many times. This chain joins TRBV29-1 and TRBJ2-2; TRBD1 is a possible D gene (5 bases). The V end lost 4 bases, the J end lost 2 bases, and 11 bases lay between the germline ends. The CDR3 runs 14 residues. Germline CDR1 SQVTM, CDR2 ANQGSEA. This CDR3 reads CSVALRDNTGELFF. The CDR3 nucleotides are TGCAGCGTTGCCCTCAGGGATAACACCGGGGAGCTGTTTTTT.

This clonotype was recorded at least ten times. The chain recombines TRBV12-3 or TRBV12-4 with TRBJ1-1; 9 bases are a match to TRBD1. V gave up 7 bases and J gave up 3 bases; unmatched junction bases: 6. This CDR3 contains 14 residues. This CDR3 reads CASIPTGGDTEAFF. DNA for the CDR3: TGTGCCAGCATCCCGACAGGGGGTGACACTGAAGCTTTCTTT.

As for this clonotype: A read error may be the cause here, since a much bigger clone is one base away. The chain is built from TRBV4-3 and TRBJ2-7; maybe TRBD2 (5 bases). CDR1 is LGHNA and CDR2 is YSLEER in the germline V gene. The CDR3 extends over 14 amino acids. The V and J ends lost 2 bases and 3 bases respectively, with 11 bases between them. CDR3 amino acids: CASSQYGRGYEQYF. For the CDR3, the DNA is TGCGCCAGCAGCCAATACGGACGGGGCTACGAGCAGTACTTC.

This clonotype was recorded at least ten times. The CDR3, as DNA: TGCAGTGCTAGAGATTGGCTAGCGGGGGACACAGATACGCAGTATTTT. It yields the protein CSARDWLAGDTDTQYF. The chain employs TRBV20-1 and TRBJ2-3; 10 positions match TRBD2. Germline CDR1 DFQATT, CDR2 SNEGSKA (reference sequence). After removal of 0 bases from V and 2 bases from J, the junction contained 5 bases not matched to a gene. The CDR3 loop spans 16 amino acids.

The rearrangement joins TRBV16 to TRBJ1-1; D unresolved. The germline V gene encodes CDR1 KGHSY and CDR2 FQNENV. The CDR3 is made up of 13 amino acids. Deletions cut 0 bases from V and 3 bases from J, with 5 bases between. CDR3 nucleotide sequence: TGTGCCAGCAGCCAATCCTTATACACTGAAGCTTTCTTT. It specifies CASSQSLYTEAFF.

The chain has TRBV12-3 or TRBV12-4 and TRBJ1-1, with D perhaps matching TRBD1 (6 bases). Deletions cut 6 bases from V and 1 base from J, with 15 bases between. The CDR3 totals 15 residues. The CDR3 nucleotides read TGTGCCAGCAGAAAACAGGGCCGGTGGAACACTGAAGCTTTCTTT. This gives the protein CASRKQGRWNTEAFF.

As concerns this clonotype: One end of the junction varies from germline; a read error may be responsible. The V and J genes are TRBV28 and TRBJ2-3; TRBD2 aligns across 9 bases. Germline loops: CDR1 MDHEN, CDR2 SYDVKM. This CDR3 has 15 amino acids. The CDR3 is CASILAGSSTDTQCF. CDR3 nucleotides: TGTGCCAGCATCCTAGCGGGGAGTAGCACAGATACGCAGTGTTTT. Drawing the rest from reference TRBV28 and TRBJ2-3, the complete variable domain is DVKVTQSSRYLVKRTGEKVFLECVQDMDHENMFWYRQDPGLGLRLIYFSYDVKMKEKGDIPEGYSVSREKKERFSLILESASTNQTSMYLCASILAGSSTDTQCFGPGTRLTVL.